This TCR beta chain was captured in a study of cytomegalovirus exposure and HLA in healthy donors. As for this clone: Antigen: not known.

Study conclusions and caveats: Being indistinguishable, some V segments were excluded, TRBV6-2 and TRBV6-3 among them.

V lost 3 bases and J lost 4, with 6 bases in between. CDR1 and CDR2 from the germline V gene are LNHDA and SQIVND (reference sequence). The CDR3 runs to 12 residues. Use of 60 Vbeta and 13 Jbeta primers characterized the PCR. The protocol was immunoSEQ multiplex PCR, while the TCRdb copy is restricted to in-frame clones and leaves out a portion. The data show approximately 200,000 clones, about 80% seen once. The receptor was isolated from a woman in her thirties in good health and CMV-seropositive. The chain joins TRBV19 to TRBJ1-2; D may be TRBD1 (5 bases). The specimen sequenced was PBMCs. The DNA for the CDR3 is TGTGCCAGTAGTATGCAGGGCTATGGCTACACCTTC. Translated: CASSMQGYGYTF. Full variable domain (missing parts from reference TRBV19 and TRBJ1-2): DGGITQSPKYLFRKEGQNVTLSCEQNLNHDAMYWYRQDPGQGLRLIYYSQIVNDFQKGDIAEGYSVSREKKESFPLTVTSAQKNPTAFYLCASSMQGYGYTFGSGTRLTVV.